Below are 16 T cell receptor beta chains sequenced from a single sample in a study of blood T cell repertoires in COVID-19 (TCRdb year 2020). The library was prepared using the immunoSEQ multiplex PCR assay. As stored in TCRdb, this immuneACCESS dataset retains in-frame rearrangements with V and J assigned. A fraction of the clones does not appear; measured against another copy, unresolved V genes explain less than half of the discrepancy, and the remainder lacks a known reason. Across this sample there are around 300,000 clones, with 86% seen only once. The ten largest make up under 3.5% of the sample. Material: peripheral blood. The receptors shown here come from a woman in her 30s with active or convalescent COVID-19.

CDR3 sequence reads: CASGQTGTYGYTF. CDR3 sequence (DNA): TGTGCCAGCGGGCAGACAGGGACCTATGGCTACACCTTC. This chain links TRBV13 with TRBJ1-2; 7 bases match TRBD1. The CDR3 totals 13 residues. CDR1 and CDR2 from the germline V gene are PRHDT and FYEKMQ (reference sequence). J lost 4 bases, V lost 8 bases, and 7 bases had no gene match.

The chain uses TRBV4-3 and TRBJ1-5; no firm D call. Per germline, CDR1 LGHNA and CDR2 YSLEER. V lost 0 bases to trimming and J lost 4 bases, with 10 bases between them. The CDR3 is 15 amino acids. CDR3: CASSQDLGTNQPQHF. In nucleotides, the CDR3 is TGCGCCAGCAGCCAAGATTTGGGCACTAATCAGCCCCAGCATTTT.

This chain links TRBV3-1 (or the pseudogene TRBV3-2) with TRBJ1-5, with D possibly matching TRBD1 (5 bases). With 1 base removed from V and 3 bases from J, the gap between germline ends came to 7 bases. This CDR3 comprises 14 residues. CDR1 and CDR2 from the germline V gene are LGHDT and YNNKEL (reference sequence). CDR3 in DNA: TGTGCCAGCAGCCAAGGACAGATCAATCAGCCCCAGCATTTT. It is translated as CASSQGQINQPQHF.

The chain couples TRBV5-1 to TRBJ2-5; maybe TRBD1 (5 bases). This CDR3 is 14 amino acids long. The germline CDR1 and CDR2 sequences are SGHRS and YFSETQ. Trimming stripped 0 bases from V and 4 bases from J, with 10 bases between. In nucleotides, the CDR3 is TGCGCCAGCAGCTTGGAACAGGTTTCAGAGACCCAGTACTTC. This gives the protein CASSLEQVSETQYF.

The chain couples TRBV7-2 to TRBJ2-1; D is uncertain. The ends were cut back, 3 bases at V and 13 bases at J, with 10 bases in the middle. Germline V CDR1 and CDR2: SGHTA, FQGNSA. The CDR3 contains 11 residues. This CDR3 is CASSFGVLQFF. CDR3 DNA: TGTGCCAGCAGCTTTGGAGTCCTACAGTTCTTC.

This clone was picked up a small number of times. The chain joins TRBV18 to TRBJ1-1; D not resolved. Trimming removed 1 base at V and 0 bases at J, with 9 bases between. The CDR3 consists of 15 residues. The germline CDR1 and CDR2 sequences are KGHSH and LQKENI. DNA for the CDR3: TGTGCCAGCTCACCACGGGGAGGGATGAACACTGAAGCTTTCTTT. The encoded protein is CASSPRGGMNTEAFF.

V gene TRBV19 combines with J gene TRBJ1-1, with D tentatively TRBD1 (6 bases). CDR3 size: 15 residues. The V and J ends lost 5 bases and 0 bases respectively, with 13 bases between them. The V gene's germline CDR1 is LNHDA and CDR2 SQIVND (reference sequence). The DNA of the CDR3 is TGTGCCAGTAGTCGAAACAGGGCCATGAACACTGAAGCTTTCTTT. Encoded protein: CASSRNRAMNTEAFF.

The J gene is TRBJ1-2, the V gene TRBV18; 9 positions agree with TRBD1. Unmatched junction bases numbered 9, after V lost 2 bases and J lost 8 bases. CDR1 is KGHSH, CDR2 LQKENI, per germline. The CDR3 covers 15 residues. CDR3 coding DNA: TGTGCCAGCTCACCAATAACGGGACAGGGCGGCGGCTACACCTTC. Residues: CASSPITGQGGGYTF. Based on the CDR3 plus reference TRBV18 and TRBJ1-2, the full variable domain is NAGVMQNPRHLVRRRGQEARLRCSPMKGHSHVYWYRQLPEEGLKFMVYLQKENIIDESGMPKERFSAEFPKEGPSILRIQQVVRGDSAAYFCASSPITGQGGGYTFGSGTRLTVV.

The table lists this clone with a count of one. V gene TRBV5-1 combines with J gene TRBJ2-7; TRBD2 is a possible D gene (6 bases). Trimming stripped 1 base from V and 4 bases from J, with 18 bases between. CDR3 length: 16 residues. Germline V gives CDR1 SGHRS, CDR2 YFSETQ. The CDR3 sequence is CASSLRGGNYGYEQYF. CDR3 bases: TGCGCCAGCAGCTTGAGGGGCGGGAATTATGGTTACGAGCAGTACTTC.

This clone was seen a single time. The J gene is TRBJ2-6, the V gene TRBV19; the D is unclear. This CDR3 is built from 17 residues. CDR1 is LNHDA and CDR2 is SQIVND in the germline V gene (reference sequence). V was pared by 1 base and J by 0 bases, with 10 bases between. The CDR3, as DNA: TGTGCCAGTAGTATAGCGCGATTCTACTCTGGGGCCAACGTCCTGACTTTC. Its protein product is CASSIARFYSGANVLTF.

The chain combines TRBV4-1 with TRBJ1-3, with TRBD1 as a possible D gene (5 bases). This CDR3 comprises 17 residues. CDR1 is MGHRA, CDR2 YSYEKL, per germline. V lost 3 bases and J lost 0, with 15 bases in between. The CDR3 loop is CASSQGQLFDSGNTIYF. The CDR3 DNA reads TGCGCCAGCAGCCAGGGGCAGCTATTCGACTCTGGAAACACCATATATTTT.

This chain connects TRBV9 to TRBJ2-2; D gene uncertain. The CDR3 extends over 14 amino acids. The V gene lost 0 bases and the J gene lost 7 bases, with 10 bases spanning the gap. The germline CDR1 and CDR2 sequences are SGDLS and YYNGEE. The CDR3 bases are TGTGCCAGCAGCGTAGGTCCCGAGAACGGGGAGCTGTTTTTT. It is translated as CASSVGPENGELFF. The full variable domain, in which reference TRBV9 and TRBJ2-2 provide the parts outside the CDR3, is DSGVTQTPKHLITATGQRVTLRCSPRSGDLSVYWYQQSLDQGLQFLIQYYNGEERAKGNILERFSAQQFPDLHSELNLSSLELGDSALYFCASSVGPENGELFFGEGSRLTVL.

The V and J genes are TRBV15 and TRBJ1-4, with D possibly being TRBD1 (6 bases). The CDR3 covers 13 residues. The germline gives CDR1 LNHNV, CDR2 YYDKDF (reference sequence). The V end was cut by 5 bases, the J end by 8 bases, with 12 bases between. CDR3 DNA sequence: TGTGCCACCAGCGGGGACATGAGAGAAAAACTGTTTTTT. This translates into CATSGDMREKLFF.

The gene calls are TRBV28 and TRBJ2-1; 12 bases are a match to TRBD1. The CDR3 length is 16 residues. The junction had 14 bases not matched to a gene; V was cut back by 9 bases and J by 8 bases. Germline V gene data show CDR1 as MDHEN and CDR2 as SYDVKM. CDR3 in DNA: TGTGCCAGTAAGGATAATCCGGGACAGGGGGCCTATGAGCAGTTCTTC. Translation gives CASKDNPGQGAYEQFF.

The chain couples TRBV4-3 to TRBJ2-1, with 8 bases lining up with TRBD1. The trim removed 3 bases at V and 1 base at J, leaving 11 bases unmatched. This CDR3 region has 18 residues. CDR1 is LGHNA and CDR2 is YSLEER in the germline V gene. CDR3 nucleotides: TGCGCCAGCAGCCACGAGCCTCCGGGACAGGATTCCTACAATGAGCAGTTCTTC. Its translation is CASSHEPPGQDSYNEQFF.

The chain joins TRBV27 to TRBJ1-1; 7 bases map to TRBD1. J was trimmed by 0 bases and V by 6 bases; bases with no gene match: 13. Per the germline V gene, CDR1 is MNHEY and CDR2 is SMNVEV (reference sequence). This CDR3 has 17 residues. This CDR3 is CASSPLGNRGMNTEAFF. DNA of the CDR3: TGTGCCAGCAGCCCGCTTGGTAACAGGGGTATGAACACTGAAGCTTTCTTT.